These 27 T cell receptor beta chains originate from one sample sequenced in a study of shared clonotypes between healthy human individuals. Generated by immunoSEQ multiplex PCR, the TCRdb table keeps only in-frame clones and is missing some. The repertoire consists of about 2,200,000 clones, with more than 85% occurring once and the leading ten covering approximately 1.7%. Only CD45RO-negative cells positively selected for CCR7 counted as naive CD8 cells, so terminally differentiated effector memory CD45RA+ cells were excluded. Sequenced input: naive CD8+ T cells from PBMCs. The receptor source for this set is a man younger than 30 in good health. Some clones in this sample may be carry-over from other donors' samples.

The chain recombines TRBV10-2 with TRBJ1-1; D remains unclear. The CDR3 extends over 13 amino acids. Between the trimmed V and J ends, which lost 7 bases and 2 bases, there was a span of 11 bases. From germline, CDR1 is WSHSY and CDR2 SAAADI. This CDR3 is CASMDPPNTEAFF. Written as DNA, the CDR3 is TGCGCCAGCATGGACCCTCCTAACACTGAAGCTTTCTTT.

The gene calls are TRBV4-3 and TRBJ2-2; D is undetermined. Germline lookup yields CDR1 LGHNA and CDR2 YSLEER. CDR3 length: 16 residues. The V and J ends lost 1 base and 1 base respectively, with 10 bases between them. The DNA for the CDR3 is TGCGCCAGCAGCCAAGGGTCCCGGCGGAACACCGGGGAGCTGTTTTTT. Translating gives CASSQGSRRNTGELFF.

The chain has TRBV19 and TRBJ2-6; D ambiguous. V gave up 6 bases and J gave up 6 bases, with 15 bases separating them. The germline V gene encodes CDR1 LNHDA and CDR2 SQIVND (reference sequence). The CDR3 totals 15 residues. The CDR3 sequence is CASSPDLAPANVLTF. CDR3 DNA sequence: TGTGCCAGTAGCCCCGACCTGGCCCCGGCCAACGTCCTGACTTTC.

About this clone itself: At the DNA level, this CDR3 is encoded by other sequences in the same sample as well. V usage is TRBV7-9 and J usage is TRBJ2-7, with D uncertain. This CDR3 region has 13 residues. With 0 bases removed from V and 3 bases from J, the gap between germline ends came to 6 bases. Germline CDR1 is SEHNR and CDR2 is FQNEAQ (reference sequence). Here the CDR3 reads CASSLANYYEQYF. CDR3 DNA: TGTGCCAGCAGCTTAGCGAACTACTACGAGCAGTACTTC.

The chain links TRBV11-2 to TRBJ2-7; possibly TRBD2 for D (6 bases). Germline-derived CDR1 and CDR2 are SGHAT and FQNNGV. The CDR3 runs 15 residues. V was pared by 1 base and J by 3 bases, with 13 bases between. The CDR3 protein is CASSLALGLIYEQYF. The CDR3 DNA reads as TGTGCCAGCAGCTTAGCCCTGGGACTTATCTACGAGCAGTACTTC.

The chain is built from TRBV7-9 and TRBJ2-5, with TRBD2 matching 11 bases. There are 16 residues in the CDR3. The J segment lost 2 bases and the V segment lost 1 base, leaving 3 bases of the junction unmatched. The germline CDR1 and CDR2 sequences are SEHNR and FQNEAQ (reference sequence). The CDR3, as DNA: TGTGCCAGCAGCTTAGACTCTAGCGGGGGGCAAGAGACCCAGTACTTC. This codes for CASSLDSSGGQETQYF.

The genes are TRBV7-9 and TRBJ2-7, with 7 bases that match TRBD2. Germline loops: CDR1 SEHNR, CDR2 FQNEAQ (reference sequence). J was trimmed by 5 bases and V by 5 bases; bases with no gene match: 6. The length of the CDR3 is 13 residues. In nucleotides, the CDR3 is TGTGCCAGCAGCCTCGGGACTATAAACGAGCAGTACTTC. Translation gives CASSLGTINEQYF.

The chain carries TRBV4-1 and TRBJ2-7, with a tentative D call TRBD1 (6 bases). V lost 0 bases and J lost 2, with 20 bases in between. Germline-derived CDR1 and CDR2 are MGHRA and YSYEKL. The CDR3 length is 18 residues. CDR3 protein: CASSQEPKGQPFTYEQYF. Written as DNA, the CDR3 is TGCGCCAGCAGCCAAGAGCCTAAGGGACAACCTTTTACCTACGAGCAGTACTTC.

This clone was seen just once. This chain joins TRBV5-4 and TRBJ1-1; D is unresolved. The CDR3 runs to 13 residues. The germline gives CDR1 SGHNT, CDR2 YYREEE (reference sequence). V shed 4 bases and J shed 8 bases, with 15 bases lying between them. The CDR3 loop is CASSPRGATEAFF. The CDR3 DNA reads as TGTGCCAGCAGCCCCCGTGGTGCAACCGAAGCTTTCTTT.

The chain links TRBV27 to TRBJ1-1; D is uncertain. With 3 bases removed from V and 1 base from J, the gap between germline ends came to 12 bases. This CDR3 contains 15 residues. Germline CDR1 reads MNHEY; CDR2 reads SMNVEV (reference sequence). The CDR3 nucleotides are TGTGCCAGCAGTTTCACTCGGGTGTGGAACACTGAAGCTTTCTTT. Amino acids: CASSFTRVWNTEAFF.

The chain carries TRBV5-1 and TRBJ1-1; D is ambiguous. The germline V and J ends were trimmed by 0 bases and 0 bases, with 12 bases remaining between them. Germline CDR1 is SGHRS and CDR2 is YFSETQ. This CDR3 region has 16 residues. The CDR3 reads CASSLEGEGLNTEAFF. The CDR3 nucleotides read TGCGCCAGCAGCTTGGAGGGAGAGGGATTGAACACTGAAGCTTTCTTT.

V and J are TRBV4-1 and TRBJ2-1, with 11 bases fitting TRBD2. J was trimmed by 0 bases and V by 2 bases; bases with no gene match: 6. Germline V lookup: CDR1 MGHRA, CDR2 YSYEKL. CDR3 size: 18 residues. CDR3 residues: CASSQPGTSGRSYNEQFF. CDR3 nucleotide sequence: TGCGCCAGCAGCCAACCCGGGACTAGCGGACGCTCCTACAATGAGCAGTTCTTC.

The rearrangement joins TRBV27 to TRBJ1-6; D might be TRBD1 (6 bases). In germline, CDR1 is MNHEY, CDR2 SMNVEV (reference sequence). V was trimmed by 0 bases and J by 10 bases, leaving 13 bases between them. There are 15 residues in the CDR3. The CDR3 DNA is TGTGCCAGCAGTTTATCAACAGGGCTTTTATCACCCCTCCACTTT. Translated: CASSLSTGLLSPLHF.

The chain joins TRBV28 to TRBJ2-5, with D unclear. Looked up from germline, CDR1 is MDHEN and CDR2 is SYDVKM. The V end was cut by 2 bases, the J end by 4 bases, with 11 bases between. This CDR3 comprises 14 residues. The CDR3 protein is CASSLSVEAETQYF. As DNA, the CDR3 is TGTGCCAGCAGTTTAAGTGTTGAAGCAGAGACCCAGTACTTC.

The rearrangement joins TRBV29-1 to TRBJ2-1; D not certain. The germline V and J ends were trimmed by 2 bases and 0 bases, with 8 bases remaining between them. The CDR3 extends over 14 amino acids. The germline V gene has CDR1 SQVTM and CDR2 ANQGSEA. CDR3 sequence: CSVETSNSYNEQFF. The CDR3 nucleotides read TGCAGCGTTGAAACCTCGAACTCCTACAATGAGCAGTTCTTC.

This sequence joins TRBV4-1 and TRBJ2-1; TRBD1 is a possible D gene (5 bases). The CDR3 is 15 residues long. V was clipped by 3 bases and J by 5 bases, with 14 bases between them. Germline V CDR1 and CDR2: MGHRA, YSYEKL. The CDR3 sequence: CASSHSWAGNNEQFF. In DNA, the CDR3 is TGCGCCAGCAGCCACTCCTGGGCAGGGAACAATGAGCAGTTCTTC.

This clone was found once. This chain connects TRBV11-3 to TRBJ2-1, with D uncertain. The V end was cut by 2 bases, the J end by 10 bases, with 15 bases between. There are 14 residues in the CDR3. Looked up from germline, CDR1 is SGHNT and CDR2 is YENEEA. DNA for the CDR3: TGTGCCAGCAGCTTACATGGAAACGCTTTGGAGCAGTTCTTC. This encodes CASSLHGNALEQFF.

This clone was recorded a few times. This rearrangement joins TRBV19 to TRBJ2-2; D is possibly TRBD1 (5 bases). This CDR3 contains 15 residues. V was trimmed by 5 bases and J by 7 bases, leaving 17 bases between them. From germline, CDR1 is LNHDA and CDR2 SQIVND (reference sequence). CDR3: CASSSSAPGNGELFF. CDR3 DNA: TGTGCCAGTAGTTCGTCAGCCCCAGGGAACGGGGAGCTGTTTTTT.

This clone was picked up one time. The chain uses TRBV10-3 and TRBJ2-2; D is possibly TRBD2 (7 bases). Germline V gene lookup returns CDR1 ENHRY and CDR2 SYGVKD. V lost 6 bases to trimming and J lost 0 bases, with 17 bases between them. The CDR3 is 17 amino acids. CDR3 in amino acids: CAISHSGRGTNTGELFF. The CDR3 nucleotides read TGTGCCATCAGCCACTCAGGGAGGGGGACGAACACCGGGGAGCTGTTTTTT.

The rearrangement uses TRBV18 and TRBJ1-2; D gene uncertain. V was pared by 5 bases and J by 2 bases, with 9 bases between. Germline V lookup: CDR1 KGHSH, CDR2 LQKENI. This CDR3 is 13 amino acids long. CDR3 residues: CASSDQKNYGYTF. CDR3 bases: TGTGCCAGCTCAGATCAAAAAAACTATGGCTACACCTTC.

Regarding this clone: A read error may produce the germline difference seen at one junction end. The V and J genes are TRBV5-1 and TRBJ1-2, with D possibly being TRBD1 (5 bases). The CDR3 runs to 17 residues. Germline-derived CDR1 and CDR2 are SGHRS and YFSETQ. The CDR3 is CASRLASMGREVDGYTF. The CDR3, as DNA: TGCGCCAGCAGATTGGCGAGTATGGGCAGGGAAGTCGATGGCTACACCTTC.

This rearrangement joins TRBV28 to TRBJ1-4; 7 bases fit TRBD1. V was clipped by 6 bases and J by 4 bases; unmatched bases: 17. This CDR3 contains 18 residues. Germline loops: CDR1 MDHEN, CDR2 SYDVKM. CDR3 in DNA: TGTGCCAGCAGCCCCCCGGGGACAGCAGAAAGGGATAATGAAAAACTGTTTTTT. Its protein product is CASSPPGTAERDNEKLFF.

A word on this clone: Other DNA sequences of this sample code for an identical CDR3. The chain is built from TRBV11-2 and TRBJ2-7, with D unclear. The V end lost 3 bases, the J end lost 0 bases, and 12 bases lay between the germline ends. The germline CDR1 and CDR2 sequences are SGHAT and FQNNGV. The CDR3 covers 15 residues. Here the CDR3 DNA reads TGTGCCAGCAGCTTGGGCGGTCTTAGCTCCTACGAGCAGTACTTC. Its protein is CASSLGGLSSYEQYF.

The CDR3 protein is CASSQDRGPRTYEQYF. For the CDR3, the DNA is TGTGCCAGCAGCCAAGATCGGGGCCCCCGCACCTACGAGCAGTACTTC. The chain joins TRBV4-2 to TRBJ2-7; D may be TRBD1 or TRBD2 (5 bases each). Germline assignment: CDR1 LGHNA and CDR2 YNFKEQ. CDR3 length equals 16 residues. V shed 0 bases and J shed 2 bases, with 14 bases lying between them.

The V gene is TRBV11-2, the J gene TRBJ2-7; D may be TRBD1 (5 bases). CDR1 is SGHAT and CDR2 is FQNNGV in the germline V gene. V lost 5 bases and J 0 bases, leaving 20 bases between the germline ends. The CDR3 loop spans 17 amino acids. CDR3 sequence (DNA): TGTGCCAGCAGCCTCCCTATTGGGGCCCCCATCTCCTACGAGCAGTACTTC. This encodes CASSLPIGAPISYEQYF.

This clone has a handful of counts. The chain joins TRBV7-9 to TRBJ2-7; D gene unclear. The CDR3 has 13 amino acids. The germline V gene encodes CDR1 SEHNR and CDR2 FQNEAQ (reference sequence). DNA for the CDR3: TGTGCTTCGCGGAGTACCCTAGACCACGAGCAGTACTTC. Translating it yields CASRSTLDHEQYF. The whole variable domain, remainder taken from reference TRBV7-9 and TRBJ2-7, is DTGVSQNPRHKITKRGQNVTFRCDPISEHNRLYWYRQTLGQGPEFLTYFQNEAQLEKSRLLSDRFSAERPKGSFSTLEIQRTEQGDSAMYLCASRSTLDHEQYFGPGTRLTVT.

This chain connects TRBV9 to TRBJ1-4; the D gene is possibly TRBD1 (5 bases). The germline V gene has CDR1 SGDLS and CDR2 YYNGEE. V lost 0 bases to trimming and J lost 8 bases, with 11 bases between them. This CDR3 is 14 amino acids long. CDR3 sequence reads: CASSVEGEGEKLFF. DNA for the CDR3: TGTGCCAGCAGCGTAGAAGGGGAGGGGGAAAAACTGTTTTTT.